This is a list of T cell receptor beta chains from one sample in a study of response to subunit inactivated influenza vaccine. TCRdb used MiXCR to reprocess the RT-PCR reads, holding one entry per CDR3 protein. There are about 700,000 distinct CDR3 sequences in the sample; approximately 14% occur only once, and 9.5% to 13% lies in the top ten. The sample in question was PBMCs from blood, obtained roughly 12 days after vaccination. The receptors come from a man between 45 and 60 years old who received an inactivated influenza vaccine. CDR3s include the opening cysteine and the closing phenylalanine or tryptophan. D genes are given only for firm matches. Only some rows state a clone size, as once, few, many or a class for expanded clones.

>TRBV7-9|NA|NA|TRBJ2-1
CASSLAWTLSYNEQFF
TGTGCCAGCAGCTTAGCGTGGACTCTCTCCTACAATGAGCAGTTCTTC
>TRBV27|NA|NA|TRBJ2-4
CASSFSLGNIQYF
TGTGCCAGCAGTTTTAGTTTAGGAAACATTCAGTACTTC
>TRBV11-2|NA|NA|TRBJ2-7
CASSLVPLLRDSQFFEQNF
TGTGCCAGCAGCTTAGTCCCCCTACTCCGGGACTCACAGTTTTTTGAGCAGAACTTC
>TRBV20-1|TRBD1|few|TRBJ2-1
CSAKADRVNNEQFF
TGCAGTGCTAAGGCGGACAGGGTAAACAATGAGCAGTTCTTC
>TRBV28|TRBD2|few|TRBJ2-7
CASSFASGGAYEQYF
TGTGCCAGCAGTTTTGCTAGCGGGGGTGCCTACGAGCAGTACTTC
>TRBV5-6|NA|NA|TRBJ1-6
CASSLGRRNSPLHF
TGTGCCAGCAGCTTGGGGCGCAGAAATTCACCCCTCCACTTT
>TRBV6-2/TRBV6-3|TRBD2|NA|TRBJ2-1
CASRLAGNKGEQFF
TGTGCCAGCAGACTAGCGGGAAATAAGGGTGAGCAGTTCTTC
>TRBV4-2|NA|NA|TRBJ1-6
CASSQEFGGFDSPLHF
TGTGCCAGCAGCCAAGAGTTTGGGGGGTTTGATTCACCCCTCCACTTT
>TRBV5-1|TRBD2|NA|TRBJ2-3
CASSLVVVAGGADTQYF
TGCGCCAGCAGCTTGGTAGTAGTAGCGGGGGGCGCAGATACGCAGTATTTT
>TRBV28|TRBD2|few|TRBJ2-1
CASSLSGSLNEQFF
TGTGCCAGCAGTTTGAGCGGGAGTTTGAATGAGCAGTTCTTC
>TRBV28|TRBD2|many|TRBJ2-1
CASSSSGSRNEQFF
TGTGCCAGCAGTTCTAGCGGGAGTAGAAATGAGCAGTTCTTC
>TRBV2|TRBD1|NA|TRBJ2-1
CASSDDRGYNEQFF
TGTGCCAGCAGTGATGACAGGGGATACAATGAGCAGTTCTTC
>TRBV5-1|TRBD1|many|TRBJ2-3
CASSRGQGNTQYF
TGCGCCAGCAGCCGTGGACAGGGAAATACGCAGTATTTT
>TRBV5-6|NA|many|TRBJ2-6
CASSPLRYSGANVLTF
TGTGCCAGCAGCCCGCTGAGATACTCTGGGGCCAACGTCCTGACTTTC
>TRBV24-1|TRBD1|few|TRBJ2-1
CATSDKRQGQVEQFF
TGTGCCACCAGTGATAAAAGACAGGGGCAGGTCGAGCAGTTCTTC
>TRBV2|NA|few|TRBJ2-5
CASARDGQETQYF
TGTGCCTCCGCTCGGGACGGACAAGAGACCCAGTACTTC
>TRBV4-3|TRBD2|few|TRBJ2-1
CASSQAPDGGNEQFF
TGCGCCAGCAGCCAAGCCCCCGACGGGGGGAATGAGCAGTTCTTC
>TRBV12-3/TRBV12-4|TRBD1|NA|TRBJ2-7
CAISSGGEQYF
TGTGCCATCTCCTCAGGGGGCGAGCAGTACTTC
>TRBV14|TRBD2|NA|TRBJ2-1
CASSRLARGEQFF
TGTGCCAGCAGCCGACTAGCACGGGGTGAGCAGTTCTTC
>TRBV7-2|NA|NA|TRBJ1-1
CASSLREGTEAFF
TGTGCCAGCAGCTTACGGGAGGGCACTGAAGCTTTCTTT
>TRBV5-1|TRBD2|few|TRBJ2-1
CASSSGLAGGPSSYNEQFF
TGCGCCAGCAGCTCCGGACTAGCGGGAGGGCCGAGCTCCTACAATGAGCAGTTCTTC
>TRBV25-1|TRBD1|few|TRBJ1-1
CASSEWDRDTEAFF
TGTGCCAGCAGTGAGTGGGACAGGGACACTGAAGCTTTCTTT
>TRBV4-3|NA|few|TRBJ2-5
CASSQDLVGWTQYF
TGCGCCAGCAGCCAAGATCTGGTCGGATGGACCCAGTACTTC
>TRBV12-3/TRBV12-4|NA|many|TRBJ1-1
CASTPRQSTMNTEAFF
TGTGCCAGCACCCCCCGGCAGAGCACCATGAACACTGAAGCTTTCTTT
>TRBV10-3|NA|few|TRBJ2-7
CAISESTGVHEQYF
TGTGCCATCAGTGAGTCGACCGGGGTACACGAGCAGTACTTC
>TRBV7-2|NA|NA|TRBJ1-1
CASSLEPGLRTEAFF
TGTGCCAGCAGCTTAGAACCGGGGTTAAGGACTGAAGCTTTCTTT
>TRBV29-1|TRBD1|NA|TRBJ2-7
CSVAGQLAYEQYF
TGCAGCGTTGCGGGACAGCTCGCCTACGAGCAGTACTTC
>TRBV7-9|NA|NA|TRBJ1-4
CASSLTGTGTEKLFF
TGTGCCAGCAGCTTAACAGGAACTGGGACGGAAAAACTGTTTTTT
>TRBV24-1|NA|few|TRBJ2-1
CATRPGWENEQFF
TGTGCCACCAGGCCAGGGTGGGAGAATGAGCAGTTCTTC
>TRBV10-3|TRBD2|few|TRBJ2-3
CAISESWGGSADTQYF
TGTGCCATCAGTGAGTCGTGGGGCGGGAGTGCAGATACGCAGTATTTT
>TRBV20-1|NA|few|TRBJ2-5
CSASTETQYF
TGCAGTGCTAGTACGGAGACCCAGTACTTC
>TRBV28|TRBD1|NA|TRBJ1-2
CASMRQGAASYGYTF
TGTGCCAGCATGAGGCAGGGGGCCGCCTCCTATGGCTACACCTTC
>TRBV10-3|TRBD2|few|TRBJ2-1
CATSTSGGVGEQFF
TGTGCCACTTCGACTAGCGGGGGGGTCGGTGAGCAGTTCTTC
>TRBV7-8|NA|few|TRBJ2-7
CASSLAAVPSYEQYF
TGTGCCAGCAGCTTAGCGGCAGTACCCTCCTACGAGCAGTACTTC
>TRBV5-1|NA|few|TRBJ2-5
CASSLAIRDGETQYF
TGCGCCAGCAGCTTGGCCATCAGGGACGGAGAGACCCAGTACTTC
>TRBV7-2|NA|few|TRBJ2-7
CASSLQRIYEQYF
TGTGCCAGCAGCCTCCAGCGGATTTACGAGCAGTACTTC
>TRBV6-2/TRBV6-3|NA|few|TRBJ2-5
CASSYSFGLTQYF
TGTGCCAGCAGTTACTCATTCGGCCTGACCCAGTACTTC
>TRBV12-3/TRBV12-4|TRBD1|NA|TRBJ1-1
CASRGQLMNTEAFF
TGTGCCAGCAGGGGACAGCTCATGAACACTGAAGCTTTCTTT
>TRBV4-3|TRBD1|NA|TRBJ2-5
CASSQGGDRGLGTQYF
TGCGCCAGCAGCCAAGGGGGGGACAGGGGGCTCGGGACCCAGTACTTC
>TRBV3-1|NA|few|TRBJ2-3
CASSHSYTDTQYF
TGTGCCAGCAGCCATAGCTACACAGATACGCAGTATTTT
>TRBV7-2|NA|few|TRBJ2-3
CASSLGGRGDTQYF
TGTGCCAGCAGCTTGGGAGGTCGAGGGGATACGCAGTATTTT
>TRBV5-4|TRBD2|few|TRBJ2-5
CASSSWTSLETQYF
TGTGCCAGCAGCTCCTGGACTAGTCTTGAGACCCAGTACTTC
>TRBV15|NA|few|TRBJ2-1
CATSRAGGNEQFF
TGTGCCACCAGCAGGGCTGGGGGAAATGAGCAGTTCTTC
>TRBV25-1|TRBD2|NA|TRBJ2-1
CASSEGSSGEYNEQFF
TGTGCCAGCAGTGAAGGCTCCAGCGGGGAATACAATGAGCAGTTCTTC
>TRBV20-1|NA|few|TRBJ1-1
CSARVGSPSTEAFF
TGCAGTGCTAGAGTGGGGTCGCCGAGCACTGAAGCTTTCTTT
>TRBV20-1|NA|few|TRBJ2-2
CSALHGRGTGELFF
TGCAGTGCACTTCACGGTCGGGGCACCGGGGAGCTGTTTTTT